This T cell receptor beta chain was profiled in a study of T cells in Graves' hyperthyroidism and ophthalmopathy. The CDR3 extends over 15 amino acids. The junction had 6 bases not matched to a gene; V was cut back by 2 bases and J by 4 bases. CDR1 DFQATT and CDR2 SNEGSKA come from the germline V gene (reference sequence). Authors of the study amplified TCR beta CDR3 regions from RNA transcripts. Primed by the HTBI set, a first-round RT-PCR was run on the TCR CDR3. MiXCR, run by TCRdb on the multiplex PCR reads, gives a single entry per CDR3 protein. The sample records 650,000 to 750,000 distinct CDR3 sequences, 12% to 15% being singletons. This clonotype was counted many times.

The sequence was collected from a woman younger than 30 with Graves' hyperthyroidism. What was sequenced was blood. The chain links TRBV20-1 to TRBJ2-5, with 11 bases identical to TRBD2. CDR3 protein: CSARSLAGESETQYF. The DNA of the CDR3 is TGCAGTGCTAGATCACTAGCGGGAGAGTCAGAGACCCAGTACTTC.